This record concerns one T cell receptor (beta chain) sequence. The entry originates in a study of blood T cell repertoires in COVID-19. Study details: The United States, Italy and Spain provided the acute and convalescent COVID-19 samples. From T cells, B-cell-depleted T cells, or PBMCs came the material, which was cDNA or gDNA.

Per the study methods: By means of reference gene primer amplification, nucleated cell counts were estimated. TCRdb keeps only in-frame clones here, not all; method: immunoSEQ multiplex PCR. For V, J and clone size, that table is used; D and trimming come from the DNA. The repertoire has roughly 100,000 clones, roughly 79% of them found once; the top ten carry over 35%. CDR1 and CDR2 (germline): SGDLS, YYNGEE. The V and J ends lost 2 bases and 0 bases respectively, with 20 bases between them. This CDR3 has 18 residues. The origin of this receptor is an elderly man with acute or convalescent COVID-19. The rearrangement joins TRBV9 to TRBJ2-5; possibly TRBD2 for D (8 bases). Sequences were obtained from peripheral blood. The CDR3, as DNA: TGTGCCAGCAGCGTGGGACTAGTCTGGGACAGCAACCAAGAGACCCAGTACTTC. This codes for CASSVGLVWDSNQETQYF. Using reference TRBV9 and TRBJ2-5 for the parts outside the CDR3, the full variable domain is DSGVTQTPKHLITATGQRVTLRCSPRSGDLSVYWYQQSLDQGLQFLIQYYNGEERAKGNILERFSAQQFPDLHSELNLSSLELGDSALYFCASSVGLVWDSNQETQYFGPGTRLLVL.